These T cell receptor beta chains were read from a single sample in a study of blood T cell repertoires in COVID-19. Data came from immunoSEQ multiplex PCR; TCRdb stores just in-frame clones and leaves some out. Counted here are under 100,000 clones, about 87% occurring once; the ten biggest clones make up roughly 5%. Source material: peripheral blood. These receptors all stem from a man in his forties with acute or convalescent COVID-19. Both conserved end residues are part of each CDR3. D genes are given only for firm matches. The size field is filled for only some rows; it gives once, few, many or a size class.

D	size	V	J	DNA	CDR3
NA	NA	TRBV18	TRBJ1-4	TGTGCCAGCTCACCGGAGACGGAAAATGAAAAACTGTTTTTT	CASSPETENEKLFF
TRBD1	NA	TRBV20-1	TRBJ1-1	TGCAGTGCTAGTCAAGACAGGGGTGGAACTGAAGCTTTCTTT	CSASQDRGGTEAFF
TRBD1	NA	TRBV29-1	TRBJ1-3	TGCAGCGTTGTCGGGACAGGGCTTGGAAACACCATATATTTT	CSVVGTGLGNTIYF
NA	NA	TRBV9	TRBJ1-3	TGTGCCAGCAGCCCAGGAATTACGGACTACTCTGGAAACACCATATATTTT	CASSPGITDYSGNTIYF
NA	NA	TRBV30	TRBJ1-6	TGTGCCTGGAGTGTTACAGGTCCCTCACCCCTCCACTTT	CAWSVTGPSPLHF
TRBD2	NA	TRBV20-1	TRBJ2-3	TGCAGTGCTAGTTCCCTAGCGGGAACAGATACGCAGTATTTT	CSASSLAGTDTQYF
TRBD1	NA	TRBV7-2	TRBJ1-2	TGTGCCAGCAGCTCACAGGGGCTGGAGGGCTACACCTTC	CASSSQGLEGYTF
NA	few	TRBV6-4	TRBJ2-3	TGTGCCAGCAGTGACTCAGTGGGAGGCGGCACAGATACGCAGTATTTT	CASSDSVGGGTDTQYF
NA	NA	TRBV4-2	TRBJ1-1	TGTGCCAGCAGCCCCATACCGGCCAGGGTACTTACTGAAGCTTTCTTT	CASSPIPARVLTEAFF
TRBD1	NA	TRBV5-6	TRBJ2-6	TGTGCCAGCAGCTCGTGGACAGGGGAGGCGGGGGCCAACGTCCTGACTTTC	CASSSWTGEAGANVLTF
NA	NA	TRBV11-1	TRBJ2-1	TGTGCCAGCGGCGGGACCGTGGCCATAAATGAGCAGTTCTTC	CASGGTVAINEQFF
NA	NA	TRBV19	TRBJ1-1	TGTGCCAGTAGCAGGGTTGTGAACACTGAAGCTTTCTTT	CASSRVVNTEAFF
TRBD1	NA	TRBV29-1	TRBJ2-1	TGCAGCGTACCGGGACAGGGGTACAATGAGCAGTTCTTC	CSVPGQGYNEQFF
NA	NA	TRBV5-1	TRBJ2-1	TGCGCCAGCAGCCCCCAGGTTAGCTCCTACAATGAGCAGTTCTTC	CASSPQVSSYNEQFF
TRBD1	NA	TRBV5-4	TRBJ2-7	TGTGCCAGCAGCCCTGGGACAGGGAGTGCCTACGAGCAGTACTTC	CASSPGTGSAYEQYF
TRBD1	NA	TRBV6-2/TRBV6-3	TRBJ1-5	TGTGCCAGCAGTCGGACAGGGGTTATCAATCAGCCCCAGCATTTT	CASSRTGVINQPQHF
NA	few	TRBV5-6	TRBJ1-6	TGTGCCAGCAGCGTCGCCCTAACAGGGTTTGGTTCACCCCTCCACTTT	CASSVALTGFGSPLHF
TRBD2	NA	TRBV18	TRBJ2-7	TGTGCCAGCTCACCGGGACTAGCGGACACCTACGAGCAGTACTTC	CASSPGLADTYEQYF
TRBD1	NA	TRBV5-4	TRBJ2-1	TGTGCCAGCAGCTGGCTGGACAGGCAAAATGAGCAGTTCTTC	CASSWLDRQNEQFF
TRBD1	few	TRBV7-6	TRBJ1-3	TGTGCCAGCACCCCAAGACAGGGGGTCTCTGGAAACACCATATATTTT	CASTPRQGVSGNTIYF